This paragraph covers one T cell receptor beta chain sequence. Its cognate antigen is unknown. This entry belongs to a study of T cell responses to AZD1222 COVID-19 vaccine. Broader study findings: A mostly white British donor set with more females was recruited, and clonal diversity was possibly underestimated. Without day 14 samples, only post-peak T cell repertoires were studied. Spike as a whole was targeted by vaccine-associated CD4 TCRs, dominant at 160-218 and 743-854.

The data were produced by immunoSEQ multiplex PCR, yet TCRdb's version contains in-frame clones alone and is incomplete. Of around 120,000 clones listed, around 90% are singletons. Trimming removed 0 bases from V and 10 bases from J; junction bases left unmatched: 6. CDR1 SGHTA and CDR2 FQGTGA come from the germline V gene. This CDR3 is built from 13 residues. The study pooled second doses at about 4 or about 12 weeks. The TCR was taken from an adult who received the AZD1222 COVID-19 vaccine. This sample comprised peripheral blood, obtained 28 days after the second AZD1222 dose. V is TRBV7-3 and J is TRBJ2-7; 7 nucleotides align to TRBD1. CDR3 protein: CASSLTRGQVQYF. CDR3 in DNA: TGTGCCAGCAGCTTAACGAGGGGGCAAGTTCAGTACTTC.